In its sample, the clone carrying this T cell receptor beta chain was seen many times. This entry comes from a study of T cells in Graves' hyperthyroidism and ophthalmopathy. Aged 18 to 65, the patients had hyperthyroidism that was newly diagnosed and had lasted under 2 months. The diagnostic basis comprised clinical symptoms, serum thyroxine and TRAb, thyroid ultrasound and orbital computed tomography. Source material for PBMCs was 9 to 10 ml fresh peripheral blood. TCR beta CDR3 sequences were amplified from RNA transcripts. A first-round RT-PCR of the TCR CDR3 used the HTBI primer set. MiXCR was run by TCRdb on the multiplex PCR reads, yielding one entry per CDR3 protein. The table lists some 270,000 distinct CDR3 sequences, roughly 13% of them singletons. The sequencing sample was made of blood. The TCR comes from a woman between 40 and 55 years old with Graves' hyperthyroidism.

The CDR3 reads CASSHTGPEGGYTF. The DNA of the CDR3 is TGTGCCAGCAGCCATACCGGGCCCGAGGGGGGCTACACCTTC. The J gene is TRBJ1-2, the V gene TRBV3-1; D is possibly TRBD1 (5 bases). V was cut by 3 bases and J by 8 bases, with 16 bases left in between. CDR1 LGHDT and CDR2 YNNKEL come from the germline V gene (reference sequence). The CDR3 loop spans 14 amino acids.